This T cell receptor beta chain was obtained from a study of shared clonotypes between healthy human individuals (TCRdb year 2020). In terms of the full investigation: The cohort included a few men and a couple of women between 18 and 49 years of age. Between about 0.8 and 9 billion PBMCs per donor were obtained by leukapheresis. Libraries were prepared and TCR repertoires were sequenced by different laboratories using diverse techniques, in order to increase sequencing depth and limit assay-specific biases. For each donor, CD4 naive and CD4 memory were each run on three plates, CD8 naive on two plates, and CD8 memory on one plate. Blood TCR repertoires of five healthy adults were deeply sequenced to estimate repertoire size and the extent of clonotype sharing between individuals.

Points on this clone: There is no known antigen for this receptor. Base qualities are not recorded, but no much larger clone differs from it by a single base.

From cysteine to phenylalanine, the CDR3 is 17 amino acids long. Only the CDR3 part of the read is kept: 51 bases, read in frame from the first base. Clipping removes 5 bases from V and 4 bases from J, with 16 as the unmatched junction base count. The germline V gene (reference sequence) gives CDR1 as SEHNR and CDR2 as FQNEAQ. General findings and caveats noted by the study authors: Sampling was restricted to blood, and TCR repertoires in tissue are likely to differ from TCR repertoires in blood. Based on pairwise subsampling, the degree of clonotype sharing among donors was expected to be affected by sequencing depth. When several donors were compared, the shared fraction of clonotypes was about 5% for naive CD4, 3% to 4% for naive CD8, 2.3% for memory CD4, and around 0.4% for memory CD8. Estimated clonotype richness was generally larger for naive than for memory subsets. The genetic and exposure-history diversity represented was limited by the small number of donors. Even with the large sequencing depth, rarefaction of the sorted-subset datasets indicated that sequencing was incomplete. Compared with non-shared clonotypes, clonotypes shared by all four sorted-subset donors had higher generation probabilities.

The donors were healthy, HIV-negative adults with no recently reported acute infections or vaccinations. Every donor was a Caucasian adult living in Nashville, Tennessee, USA. Magnetic negative selection was used to enrich CD4+ T cells, after which naive cells were positively selected on CD45RA and the negative fraction became the memory subset. After blood collection by leukapheresis, PBMCs were isolated using Ficoll-Histopaque density gradient centrifugation and then cryopreserved in the vapor phase of liquid nitrogen. Purity and quantity of every magnetically sorted T cell population were checked by analytical flow cytometry. Genomic DNA was isolated from each sorted fraction and quantified by UV absorbance on a Nanodrop 2000c. Using the deep immunoSEQ assay, TCR CDR3 regions were amplified from genomic DNA by multiplex PCR. Genomic DNA extracted from each cell subset was distributed evenly over all wells of several immunoSEQ 96-well plates, and each plate served as one replicate. Each replicate PCR for sorted subsets received around 200 ng genomic DNA, equal to roughly 30,000 T cell genomes. The purified libraries were quantified using a Qubit 3.0 fluorometer, sized with a Bioanalyzer 2100, and then quantified again using the KAPA Library Quantification kit. A separate single-read 150-cycle Illumina NextSeq 550 flow cell was used to sequence each immunoSEQ 96-well plate. Per the original workflow: Because only junctional sequences without quality scores were contained in the immunoSEQ output, filtering matching that applied to full-length reads could not be performed. To assign V/J genes and CDR3, sequences were annotated using PyIR, a Python wrapper for IgBLAST v1.9, with IMGT germline references. Reads were filtered out if the reads had weak V/J assignments (E-value above 1e-6), no CDR3, stop codons, out-of-frame junctions, or ambiguous translated residues. V3J clonotypes were defined by identical inferred V gene, J gene, and CDR3 amino acid sequence. Percentage overlap between repertoires was calculated by dividing the number of shared unique clonotypes by the size of the smaller repertoire. Three approaches were used to assess repertoire richness: RTK rarefaction, the Chao1 estimator, and Recon v2.1 estimates of unobserved clonotypes. OLGA was used to compute generation probabilities for all TCRbeta clonotypes that the gDNA method yielded from a handful of donors. This is the immuneACCESS table as TCRdb keeps it, with only in-frame sequences that have V and J called. A part of the clones is gone; compared with another copy, unresolved V genes explain less than half, and the rest is unexplained. V and J calls and clone size follow that table, whereas D and trimming were derived from the DNA. This sample is represented by approximately 1,500,000 clones; approximately 98% of them were singletons. Of the sample, approximately 0.44% is held by the ten largest clones.

This clonotype originated in a man under 40 in good health. Material for sequencing was naive CD4+ T cells sorted from blood. The cell subset or site tag for this specimen amounts to: CD45RA+ positively selected. The chain is encoded by TRBV7-9 joined to TRBJ1-2, and 7 junctional nucleotides match TRBD1. The nucleotide sequence is TGTGCCAGCAGCGAAATCGGGACTCAAGGACAGGCCTATGGCTACACCTTC. Its amino acids are CASSEIGTQGQAYGYTF.